A selection of T cell receptor beta chains follows, all from one sample in a study of T cells in Graves' hyperthyroidism and ophthalmopathy. A single record per CDR3 protein comes from TCRdb applying MiXCR to the multiplex PCR reads. The data show 490,000 or so distinct CDR3 sequences, under 25% seen once. Specimen: blood. These receptors were obtained from a woman in her 70s with Graves' ophthalmopathy. The CDR3 runs from the conserved cysteine through the conserved F or W. Fields, in order: clone size, CDR3 length, J gene, V gene, D gene, CDR3 protein, CDR3 DNA. A D gene is named only where the DNA matches it firmly. Clone sizes are given selectively: once, few, many, or a class where the clone is expanded.

-	14	TRBJ1-5	TRBV19	-	CASSGTNFNQPQHF	TGTGCCAGTTCCGGGACAAATTTCAATCAGCCCCAGCATTTT
few	13	TRBJ2-7	TRBV20-1	-	CSARSKTTYEQYF	TGCAGTGCTAGATCTAAGACTACCTACGAGCAGTACTTC
-	14	TRBJ2-3	TRBV6-1	-	CASSEQGFPDTQYF	TGTGCCAGCAGTGAGCAGGGTTTCCCAGATACGCAGTATTTT
many	13	TRBJ2-3	TRBV5-6	-	CASSLPVQDTQYF	TGTGCCAGCAGCTTGCCGGTCCAGGATACGCAGTATTTT
-	15	TRBJ1-6	TRBV12-3/TRBV12-4	-	CASSLGGTYDSPLHF	TGTGCCAGCAGTTTAGGAGGGACTTATGATTCACCCCTCCACTTT
few	13	TRBJ2-5	TRBV15	-	CATRGDGKETQYF	TGTGCCACCAGGGGAGACGGAAAAGAGACCCAGTACTTC
-	16	TRBJ2-5	TRBV30	TRBD2	CAWSVGLAGGGETQYF	TGTGCCTGGAGTGTAGGACTAGCGGGAGGGGGTGAGACCCAGTACTTC
-	16	TRBJ2-1	TRBV27	-	CASSTIPTGSYNEQFF	TGTGCCAGCAGCACAATTCCTACCGGGAGCTACAATGAGCAGTTCTTC
many	18	TRBJ2-1	TRBV11-2	-	CASSPSGGRRGGHNEQFF	TGTGCCAGCAGCCCCTCGGGGGGTAGGAGAGGGGGACACAATGAGCAGTTCTTC
many	14	TRBJ1-1	TRBV18	-	CASSPIAEGTEAFF	TGTGCCAGCTCACCAATAGCAGAAGGCACTGAAGCTTTCTTT
-	15	TRBJ2-3	TRBV19	-	CASQGAGGWADTQYF	TGTGCCAGTCAGGGGGCGGGAGGTTGGGCAGATACGCAGTATTTT
many	12	TRBJ1-1	TRBV29-1	-	CSVEQGSPEAFF	TGCAGCGTTGAACAGGGGTCTCCTGAAGCTTTCTTT
-	15	TRBJ2-7	TRBV10-3	TRBD2	CAISDGLARRYEQYF	TGTGCCATCAGTGATGGACTAGCGCGGAGGTACGAGCAGTACTTC
-	16	TRBJ1-2	TRBV7-2	-	CASSLAGRERGYGYTF	TGTGCCAGCAGCTTAGCGGGGAGGGAGAGGGGGTATGGCTACACCTTC
-	15	TRBJ1-4	TRBV4-2	-	CASSQEWNPNEKLFF	TGTGCCAGCAGCCAAGAGTGGAATCCTAATGAAAAACTGTTTTTT
many	15	TRBJ2-1	TRBV5-1	-	CASSLGGLSYNEQFF	TGCGCCAGCAGCTTGGGGGGGCTCTCCTACAATGAGCAGTTCTTC
few	14	TRBJ2-5	TRBV20-1	-	CSARAFSGVETQYF	TGCAGTGCTAGAGCTTTTTCGGGAGTTGAGACCCAGTACTTC
many	15	TRBJ1-4	TRBV27	-	CASSYRGGNGEKLFF	TGTGCCAGCAGTTACCGAGGGGGGAATGGCGAAAAACTGTTTTTT
many	14	TRBJ2-3	TRBV6-1	TRBD1	CASRTGQGTDTQYF	TGTGCCAGCAGGACGGGACAGGGCACAGATACGCAGTATTTT
many	13	TRBJ2-5	TRBV12-3/TRBV12-4	-	CASSFLRLETQYF	TGTGCCAGCAGTTTTCTGAGGTTGGAGACCCAGTACTTC
few	17	TRBJ2-7	TRBV10-3	-	CAISSGEGAPHTYEQYF	TGTGCCATCAGCTCGGGAGAGGGGGCACCCCACACCTACGAGCAGTACTTC
-	13	TRBJ1-2	TRBV28	-	CASSFGVNYGYTF	TGTGCCAGCAGTTTTGGGGTTAACTATGGCTACACCTTC
many	13	TRBJ1-2	TRBV28	-	CASSRQSSYGYTF	TGTGCCAGCAGCCGACAGTCAAGCTATGGCTACACCTTC
many	13	TRBJ1-5	TRBV12-3/TRBV12-4	-	CASSLDDNQPQHF	TGTGCCAGCAGTTTAGATGACAATCAGCCCCAGCATTTT
-	13	TRBJ2-3	TRBV7-2	-	CASSESYGDTQYF	TGTGCCAGCAGCGAAAGTTATGGAGATACGCAGTATTTT
few	11	TRBJ2-3	TRBV6-1	-	CASSDGYTQYF	TGTGCCAGCAGCGACGGATATACGCAGTATTTT
many	17	TRBJ2-3	TRBV24-1	-	CATSDLSGLTGTDTQYF	TGTGCCACCAGTGATTTGAGCGGCCTTACTGGCACAGATACGCAGTATTTT
few	13	TRBJ2-3	TRBV20-1	-	CSGGAGSRDTQYF	TGCAGTGGGGGGGCGGGCAGTAGGGATACGCAGTATTTT
-	14	TRBJ2-5	TRBV7-7	TRBD1	CASSLGTGAETQYF	TGTGCTAGCAGCTTAGGAACAGGGGCCGAGACCCAGTACTTC
few	16	TRBJ2-1	TRBV7-9	-	CASSPLGGSSYNEQFF	TGTGCCAGCAGCCCACTCGGGGGAAGCTCCTACAATGAGCAGTTCTTC
many	14	TRBJ1-2	TRBV7-2	-	CASSSPGRAYGYTF	TGTGCCAGCAGCTCCCCTGGCCGGGCCTATGGCTACACCTTC
-	14	TRBJ2-2	TRBV2	TRBD2	CASSVAGDTGELFF	TGTGCCAGCAGCGTAGCGGGGGACACCGGGGAGCTGTTTTTT
-	16	TRBJ2-2	TRBV5-6	-	CASSLVSALNTGELFF	TGTGCCAGCAGCTTGGTTTCGGCCCTAAACACCGGGGAGCTGTTTTTT
many	14	TRBJ2-7	TRBV28	TRBD1	CASSPQGVPYEQYF	TGTGCCAGCAGCCCCCAGGGGGTCCCATACGAGCAGTACTTC
few	15	TRBJ2-1	TRBV12-3/TRBV12-4	-	CASSFSSHGYNEQFF	TGTGCCAGCAGTTTTAGTAGCCACGGCTACAATGAGCAGTTCTTC
many	14	TRBJ1-2	TRBV20-1	-	CSANHRVPGYGYTF	TGCAGTGCTAACCACCGGGTACCGGGCTATGGCTACACCTTC